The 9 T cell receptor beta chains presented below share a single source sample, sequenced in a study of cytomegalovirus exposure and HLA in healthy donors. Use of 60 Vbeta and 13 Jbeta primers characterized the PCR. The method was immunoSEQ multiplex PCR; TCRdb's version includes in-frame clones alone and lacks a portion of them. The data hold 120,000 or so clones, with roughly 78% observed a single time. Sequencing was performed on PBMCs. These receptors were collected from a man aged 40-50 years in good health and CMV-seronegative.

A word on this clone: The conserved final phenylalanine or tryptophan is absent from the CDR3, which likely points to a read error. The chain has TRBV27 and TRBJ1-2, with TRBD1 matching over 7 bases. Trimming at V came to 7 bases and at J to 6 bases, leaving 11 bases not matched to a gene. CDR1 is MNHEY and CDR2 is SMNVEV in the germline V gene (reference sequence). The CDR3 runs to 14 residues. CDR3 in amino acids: CASTSPGQMNGYTV. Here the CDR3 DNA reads TGTGCCAGCACCTCTCCGGGACAGATGAATGGCTACACCGTC.

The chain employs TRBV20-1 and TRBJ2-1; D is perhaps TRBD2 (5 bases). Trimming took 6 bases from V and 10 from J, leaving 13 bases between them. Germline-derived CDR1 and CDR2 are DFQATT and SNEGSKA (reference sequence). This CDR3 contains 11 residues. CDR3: CSALGGYEQFF. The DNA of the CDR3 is TGCAGTGCCCTAGGAGGATACGAGCAGTTCTTC.

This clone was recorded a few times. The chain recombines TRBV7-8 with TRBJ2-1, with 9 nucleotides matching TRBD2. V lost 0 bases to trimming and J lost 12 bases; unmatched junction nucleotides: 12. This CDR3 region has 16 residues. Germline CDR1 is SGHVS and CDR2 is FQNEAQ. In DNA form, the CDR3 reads TGTGCCAGCAGCTTAGCCTTAGCGGGAGAACCTGCCGGGCAGTTCTTC. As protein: CASSLALAGEPAGQFF.

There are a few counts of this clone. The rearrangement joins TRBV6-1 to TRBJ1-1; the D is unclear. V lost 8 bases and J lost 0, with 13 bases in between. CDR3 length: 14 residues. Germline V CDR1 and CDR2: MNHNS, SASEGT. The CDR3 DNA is TGTGCCAGCGTCGGGAGGGTTCTGAACACTGAAGCTTTCTTT. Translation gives CASVGRVLNTEAFF.

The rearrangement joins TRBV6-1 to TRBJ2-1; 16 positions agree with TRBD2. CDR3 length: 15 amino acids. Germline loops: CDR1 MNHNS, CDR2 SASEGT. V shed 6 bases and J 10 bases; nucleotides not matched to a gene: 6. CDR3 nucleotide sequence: TGTGCCAGCAGCTCAGGGACTAGCGGGAGGGAAGAGCAGTTCTTC. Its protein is CASSSGTSGREEQFF.

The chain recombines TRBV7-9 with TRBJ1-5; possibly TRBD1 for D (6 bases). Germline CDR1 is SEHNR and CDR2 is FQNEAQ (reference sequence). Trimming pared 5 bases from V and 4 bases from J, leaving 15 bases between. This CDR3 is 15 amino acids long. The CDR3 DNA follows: TGTGCCAGCAGCGCCGGGGGGCTCCCAAATCAGCCCCAGCATTTT. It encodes CASSAGGLPNQPQHF.

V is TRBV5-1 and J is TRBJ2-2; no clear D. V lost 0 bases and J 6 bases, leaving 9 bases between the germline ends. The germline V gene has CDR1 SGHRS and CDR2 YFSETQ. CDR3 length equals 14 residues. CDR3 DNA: TGCGCCAGCAGCTTGGACAACCAAGCCGGGGAGCTGTTTTTT. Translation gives CASSLDNQAGELFF. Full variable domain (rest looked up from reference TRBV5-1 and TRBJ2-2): KAGVTQTPRYLIKTRGQQVTLSCSPISGHRSVSWYQQTPGQGLQFLFEYFSETQRNKGNFPGRFSGRQFSNSRSEMNVSTLELGDSALYLCASSLDNQAGELFFGEGSRLTVL.

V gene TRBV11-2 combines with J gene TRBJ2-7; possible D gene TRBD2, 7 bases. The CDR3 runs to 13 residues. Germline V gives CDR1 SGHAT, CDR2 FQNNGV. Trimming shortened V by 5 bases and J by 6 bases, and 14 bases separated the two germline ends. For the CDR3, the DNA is TGTGCCAGCAGCCCACCGGGGGGCTCCGAGCAGTACTTC. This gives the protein CASSPPGGSEQYF.

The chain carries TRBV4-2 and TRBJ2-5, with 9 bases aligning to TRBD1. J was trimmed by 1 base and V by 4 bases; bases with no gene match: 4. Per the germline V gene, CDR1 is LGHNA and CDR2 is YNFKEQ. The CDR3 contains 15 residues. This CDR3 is CASSRPGQGQETQYF. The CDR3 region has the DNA TGTGCCAGCAGCCGCCCGGGACAGGGCCAAGAGACCCAGTACTTC.